A single sample gave rise to the 13 T cell receptor beta chains below, sequenced in a study of T cell responses to AZD1222 COVID-19 vaccine. Using immunoSEQ multiplex PCR, the repertoire was profiled, and TCRdb retains in-frame clones only, with some absent. Of some 140,000 clones in the sample, about 94% were seen once. Sequences were derived from peripheral blood, sampled on day 0 of AZD1222 vaccination. These receptor sequences come from an adult in good health.

The chain recombines TRBV6-5 with TRBJ1-1; D may be TRBD1 (6 bases). Germline CDR1 reads MNHEY; CDR2 reads SVGAGI. The CDR3 has 14 residues. V was trimmed by 0 bases and J by 4 bases, leaving 9 bases between them. CDR3 DNA: TGTGCCAGCAGTTACTCGGGGGGGGCCACTGAAGCTTTCTTT. Translation: CASSYSGGATEAFF.

The J gene is TRBJ2-5, the V gene TRBV6-6, with a tentative D call TRBD2 (5 bases). The germline gives CDR1 MNHNY, CDR2 SVGAGI (reference sequence). V dropped 8 bases and J dropped 5 bases, with 15 bases sitting between them. The CDR3 loop spans 13 amino acids. For the CDR3, the DNA is TGTGCCAGCCGGACGGGGAACGAGGAGACCCAGTACTTC. The encoded protein is CASRTGNEETQYF.

The chain couples TRBV6-5 to TRBJ1-5; D is unresolved. The CDR3 has 13 residues. Trimming took 6 bases from V and 4 from J, leaving 10 bases between them. Germline CDR1 MNHEY, CDR2 SVGAGI. The CDR3 region is CASSPTRNQPQHF. As DNA, the CDR3 is TGTGCCAGCAGCCCAACTAGGAATCAGCCCCAGCATTTT.

This clone was recorded once. The chain employs TRBV7-3 and TRBJ2-3; 9 bases match TRBD2. This CDR3 is built from 15 residues. CDR1 and CDR2 (germline): SGHTA, FQGTGA. Unmatched junction bases numbered 3, after V lost 4 bases and J lost 1 base. The CDR3 protein is CASSYAGGGTDTQYF. The CDR3 DNA sequence: TGTGCCAGCAGCTATGCGGGGGGGGGCACAGATACGCAGTATTTT.

This chain joins TRBV9 and TRBJ1-2; D may be TRBD1 (5 bases). The germline V and J ends were trimmed by 3 bases and 1 base, with 13 bases remaining between them. Germline V gene data show CDR1 as SGDLS and CDR2 as YYNGEE. This CDR3 contains 15 residues. The CDR3 nucleotides read TGTGCCAGCAGCGCCCGCGGGGGATATAACTATGGCTACACCTTC. It codes for CASSARGGYNYGYTF.

The chain joins TRBV9 to TRBJ1-3; D unclear. Trimming pared 3 bases from V and 4 bases from J, leaving 8 bases between. The CDR3 length is 13 residues. The V gene's germline CDR1 is SGDLS and CDR2 YYNGEE. The CDR3 protein is CASSDGLGNTIYF. For the CDR3, the DNA is TGTGCCAGCAGCGACGGCCTGGGAAACACCATATATTTT.

This CDR3 reads CASSPKQPNTGELFF. Here the CDR3 DNA reads TGTGCCAGCTCACCGAAACAACCGAACACCGGGGAGCTGTTTTTT. J is TRBJ2-2 and V is TRBV18; D ambiguous. The CDR3 is made up of 15 amino acids. The V gene lost 3 bases and the J gene lost 0 bases, with 8 bases spanning the gap. Germline values: CDR1 KGHSH, CDR2 LQKENI.

The chain is built from TRBV7-9 and TRBJ2-5; maybe TRBD2 (6 bases). The CDR3 spans 14 residues. The germline gives CDR1 SEHNR, CDR2 FQNEAQ (reference sequence). Trimming stripped 1 base from V and 4 bases from J, with 10 bases between. CDR3 amino acids: CASSLGLRGETQYF. CDR3 nucleotide sequence: TGTGCCAGCAGCTTAGGTTTGCGGGGAGAGACCCAGTACTTC. The variable domain in full, with the rest retrieved from reference TRBV7-9 and TRBJ2-5, is DTGVSQNPRHKITKRGQNVTFRCDPISEHNRLYWYRQTLGQGPEFLTYFQNEAQLEKSRLLSDRFSAERPKGSFSTLEIQRTEQGDSAMYLCASSLGLRGETQYFGPGTRLLVL.

The V gene is TRBV6-5, the J gene TRBJ1-1; no clear D gene. Trimming took 4 bases from V and 9 from J, leaving 15 bases between them. Germline assignment: CDR1 MNHEY and CDR2 SVGAGI. This CDR3 has 13 amino acids. The CDR3 sequence: CASSFSGHLKAFF. In DNA, the CDR3 is TGTGCCAGCAGTTTCTCGGGTCACCTTAAAGCTTTCTTT.

V gene TRBV6-5 combines with J gene TRBJ1-2; 7 bases agree with TRBD1. The V gene end was trimmed by 4 bases and the J gene end by 8 bases; junction bases not matched to a gene: 10. The CDR3 loop spans 14 amino acids. Germline CDR1 is MNHEY and CDR2 is SVGAGI. DNA for the CDR3: TGTGCCAGCAGTTCTAGGACAGGCTGGGAGGGCTACACCTTC. Its translation: CASSSRTGWEGYTF.

This clone has a single count. This chain joins TRBV12-5 and TRBJ2-1, with no clear D. Trimming removed 8 bases from V and 3 bases from J, with 11 bases in between. Germline CDR1 LGHNT, CDR2 FRNRAP. CDR3 length: 13 amino acids. DNA for the CDR3: TGTGCTAGTTGTGACCCCTTCTACAATGAGCAGTTCTTC. Translated, it gives CASCDPFYNEQFF.

The chain recombines TRBV19 with TRBJ1-1; no firm D call. CDR3 length equals 12 residues. In germline, CDR1 is LNHDA, CDR2 SQIVND (reference sequence). V shed 7 bases and J shed 6 bases, with 12 bases lying between them. The chain's CDR3 is CASKSRAAEAFF. CDR3 nucleotide sequence: TGTGCCAGTAAATCAAGGGCCGCTGAAGCTTTCTTT.

This chain uses TRBV4-1 with TRBJ1-2; D may be TRBD1 (5 bases). The CDR3 spans 14 residues. The germline V gene has CDR1 MGHRA and CDR2 YSYEKL. The V and J ends lost 0 bases and 8 bases respectively, with 13 bases between them. The CDR3 DNA reads as TGCGCCAGCAGCCAAGATGGCAGGGTTCGGGGCTACACCTTC. This codes for CASSQDGRVRGYTF.